These 10 T cell receptor beta chains were sequenced from one sample in a study of T-cell reconstitution after alpha-beta-depleted transplantation in children. TCRbeta library preparation incorporated unique molecular identifiers. TCRdb reanalysed the PCR reads using MiXCR and keeps one entry per CDR3 protein. The sample yields fewer than 200,000 distinct CDR3 sequences, around 7% seen once. This material consisted of PBMCs from the stem cell graft donor, taken from the stem cell graft. These receptors were obtained from a human donor who donated a stem cell graft to a child with Wiskott-Aldrich syndrome.

The V and J genes are TRBV19 and TRBJ1-3; no clear D. CDR1 and CDR2 (germline): LNHDA, SQIVND (reference sequence). Deletions cut 6 bases from V and 0 bases from J, with 6 bases between. The length of the CDR3 is 13 residues. The CDR3 DNA reads TGTGCCAGTAGCTGGAACTCTGGAAACACCATATATTTT. It encodes CASSWNSGNTIYF.

This clonotype was detected many times. This chain connects TRBV12-3 or TRBV12-4 to TRBJ2-3; 7 bases agree with TRBD2. This CDR3 comprises 14 residues. The V and J ends lost 5 bases and 4 bases, in that order; junction bases with no gene match: 6. As DNA, the CDR3 is TGTGCCAGCAGTAGTACGGGAGGTGCAGATACGCAGTATTTT. Protein: CASSSTGGADTQYF.

This clonotype was seen ten or more times. The chain uses TRBV5-1 and TRBJ2-5; 12 bases line up with TRBD1. V dropped 4 bases and J dropped 5; count of bases not matched to a gene: 3. The CDR3 is made up of 14 amino acids. Per the germline V gene, CDR1 is SGHRS and CDR2 is YFSETQ. CDR3 in amino acids: CASSPGQGAETQYF. For the CDR3, the DNA is TGCGCCAGCAGCCCGGGACAGGGGGCCGAGACCCAGTACTTC.

CDR3 DNA: TGTGCCAGCAGTTTAGGGGGACAGGTGCAAGAGACCCAGTACTTC. Translating it yields CASSLGGQVQETQYF. The rearrangement uses TRBV12-3 or TRBV12-4 and TRBJ2-5, with TRBD1 matching 8 bases. V shed 1 base, J shed 2 bases, and the junction held 3 bases outside the gene matches. CDR3 length: 15 residues.

This clonotype has ten or more counts. The chain couples TRBV7-8 to TRBJ1-1; unclear D gene. The CDR3 has 14 amino acids. V dropped 3 bases and J dropped 5 bases, with 13 bases sitting between them. The germline gives CDR1 SGHVS, CDR2 FQNEAQ. In DNA form, the CDR3 reads TGTGCCAGCAGCTTTGGCACCATGGGAACTGAAGCTTTCTTT. It yields the protein CASSFGTMGTEAFF.

This clonotype has ten or more counts. The chain recombines TRBV7-2 with TRBJ2-5; no firm D call. Germline values: CDR1 SGHTA, CDR2 FQGNSA. The CDR3 covers 13 residues. V lost 6 bases to trimming and J lost 3 bases, with 11 bases between them. The CDR3 is CASRDGGKETQYF. The CDR3 DNA is TGTGCCAGCAGAGACGGCGGAAAAGAGACCCAGTACTTC.

This clonotype has at least ten counts. The chain has TRBV5-1 and TRBJ2-1; 14 bases match TRBD2. The CDR3 consists of 19 residues. Germline V CDR1 and CDR2: SGHRS, YFSETQ. J was trimmed by 2 bases and V by 4 bases; bases with no gene match: 11. CDR3 in amino acids: CASSKVPTSGGAPYNEQFF. The CDR3 DNA reads TGCGCCAGCAGCAAGGTCCCGACTAGCGGGGGGGCTCCCTACAATGAGCAGTTCTTC. Supplemented by reference TRBV5-1 and TRBJ2-1, the full variable domain reads KAGVTQTPRYLIKTRGQQVTLSCSPISGHRSVSWYQQTPGQGLQFLFEYFSETQRNKGNFPGRFSGRQFSNSRSEMNVSTLELGDSALYLCASSKVPTSGGAPYNEQFFGPGTRLTVL.

There are many counts of this clonotype. The gene calls are TRBV5-1 and TRBJ1-1, with no clear D. Deletions cut 0 bases from V and 1 base from J, with 13 bases between. Looked up from germline, CDR1 is SGHRS and CDR2 is YFSETQ. This CDR3 is built from 16 residues. CDR3 in amino acids: CASSLELGKTNTEAFF. The CDR3 nucleotides read TGCGCCAGCAGCTTGGAATTAGGTAAGACGAACACTGAAGCTTTCTTT.

This clonotype was found a few times. The rearrangement links TRBV6-2 or TRBV6-3 to TRBJ2-1; 9 positions match TRBD1. The CDR3 loop spans 16 amino acids. Germline loops: CDR1 MNHEY, CDR2 SVGEGT. With 0 bases clipped from V and 3 bases from J, the junction kept 3 bases outside the gene matches. The CDR3 bases are TGTGCCAGCAGTTACTCCGGGACAGGGATCTACAATGAGCAGTTCTTC. Translation gives CASSYSGTGIYNEQFF.

The V call is TRBV5-1, the J call TRBJ1-1; perhaps TRBD1 as D (5 bases). V was pared by 4 bases and J by 5 bases, with 21 bases between. The CDR3 is 16 residues long. The germline V gene encodes CDR1 SGHRS and CDR2 YFSETQ. The CDR3 DNA reads as TGCGCCAGCAGCCCAAGGGACTTCGCCGGAGGTACTGAAGCTTTCTTT. Translation gives CASSPRDFAGGTEAFF.